This record looks at one TCR beta chain sequence and its context. Its antigen remains unidentified. This sample stems from a study of T cell responses to AZD1222 COVID-19 vaccine. Study findings and constraints: Following two doses of AZD1222, Spike-specific TCR breadth and depth rose. Vaccine-associated CD4 TCRs ranged over spike, dominating at 160-218 and 743-854. It should be noted that donors were predominantly white British and more often female, and clonal diversity was possibly underestimated. Scientists sampled the repertoires only once the peak T cell response had passed.

Measured with immunoSEQ multiplex PCR; TCRdb has only the in-frame clones, and not every one. The sample comprises 85,000 to 90,000 clones, around nine tenths of which are singletons, and around 5.2% rests with the top ten. The source was peripheral blood, collected on day 0 of MenACWY control vaccination. The TCR was taken from an adult in good health.

Here the CDR3 DNA reads TGTGCCAGTAGTGGGCAGGGTACGAGCAATCAGCCCCAGCATTTT. As protein: CASSGQGTSNQPQHF. The chain links TRBV19 to TRBJ1-5, with D possibly TRBD1 on 5 matching bases. Trimming cost V 5 bases and J 1 base, with 12 bases left between them. Germline loops: CDR1 LNHDA, CDR2 SQIVND (reference sequence). The CDR3 runs 15 residues.